Below, one T cell receptor (beta chain) is given with its context. No antigen is known for it. The data derive from a study of T cell responses to AZD1222 COVID-19 vaccine. The method was immunoSEQ multiplex PCR; TCRdb's version includes in-frame clones alone and lacks a portion of them. The repertoire holds 150,000 or so clones, with 80% to 95% as singletons. Germline CDR1 is LGHDT and CDR2 is YNNKEL (reference sequence). This CDR3 has 16 amino acids. V lost 0 bases and J 0 bases, leaving 12 bases between the germline ends. Whole-study results and caveats: Among AZD1222 vaccinees, only five to seven were seropositive at baseline.

This sequence originates from an adult in good health. Material: peripheral blood, obtained on day 0 of AZD1222 vaccination. J is TRBJ2-7 and V is TRBV3-1 (or the pseudogene TRBV3-2); D not resolved. The DNA of the CDR3 is TGTGCCAGCAGCCAAGAGTTCAAGCGCCACTCCTACGAGCAGTACTTC. This codes for CASSQEFKRHSYEQYF.